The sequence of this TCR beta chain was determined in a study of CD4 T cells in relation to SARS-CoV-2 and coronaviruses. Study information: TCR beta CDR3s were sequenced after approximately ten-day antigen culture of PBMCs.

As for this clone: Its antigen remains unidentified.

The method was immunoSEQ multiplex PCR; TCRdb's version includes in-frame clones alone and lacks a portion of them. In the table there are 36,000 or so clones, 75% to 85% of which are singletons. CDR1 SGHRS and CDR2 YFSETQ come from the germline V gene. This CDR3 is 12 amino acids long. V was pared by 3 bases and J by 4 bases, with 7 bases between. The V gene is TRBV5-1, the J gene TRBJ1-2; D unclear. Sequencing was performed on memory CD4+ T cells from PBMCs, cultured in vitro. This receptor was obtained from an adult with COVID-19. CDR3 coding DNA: TGCGCCAGCAGCTCCCAAAGCTATGGCTACACCTTC. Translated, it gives CASSSQSYGYTF.